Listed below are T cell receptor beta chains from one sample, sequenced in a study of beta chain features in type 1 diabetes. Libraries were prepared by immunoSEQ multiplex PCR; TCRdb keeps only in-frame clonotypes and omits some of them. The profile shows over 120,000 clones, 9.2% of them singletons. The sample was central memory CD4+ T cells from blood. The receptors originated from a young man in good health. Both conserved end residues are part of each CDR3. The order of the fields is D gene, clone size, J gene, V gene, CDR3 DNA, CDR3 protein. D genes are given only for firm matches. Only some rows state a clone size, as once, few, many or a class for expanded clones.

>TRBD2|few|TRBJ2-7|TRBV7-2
TGTGCCAGCAGGTCCGGGACTAGCGGGGGGTCTTCCTACGAGCAGTACTTC
CASRSGTSGGSSYEQYF
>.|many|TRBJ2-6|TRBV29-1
TGCAGCGTTCACAGCGGCTCTGGGGCCAACGTCCTGACTTTC
CSVHSGSGANVLTF
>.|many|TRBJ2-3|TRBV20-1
TGCAGTGCCACCCCGCGGGATACGCAGTATTTT
CSATPRDTQYF
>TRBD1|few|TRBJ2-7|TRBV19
TGTGCCAGTGACCCTGGGACAGGTCCCTACGAGCAGTACTTC
CASDPGTGPYEQYF
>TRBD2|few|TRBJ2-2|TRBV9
TGTGCCAGCAGTGTAGGGACGAGCGGGAGACACACCGGGGAGCTGTTTTTT
CASSVGTSGRHTGELFF
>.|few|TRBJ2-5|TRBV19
TGTGCCAGTAGTACCTACCTGGACAGCCAAGAGACCCAGTACTTC
CASSTYLDSQETQYF
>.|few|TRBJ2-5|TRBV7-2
TGTGCCAGCAGCTTAGCGCTCATCCGGGAAGTGACCCAGTACTTC
CASSLALIREVTQYF
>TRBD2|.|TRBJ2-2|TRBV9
TGTGCCAGCAGCCCCGTTTCGGGAGGGAGCACCGGGGAGCTGTTTTTT
CASSPVSGGSTGELFF
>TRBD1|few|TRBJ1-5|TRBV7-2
TGTGCCAGCAGCTTAAGGACAGGCCCCAATCAGCCCCAGCATTTT
CASSLRTGPNQPQHF
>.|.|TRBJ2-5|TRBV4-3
TGCGCCAGCAGCCCCATAGGGGGGGGCCTTCGAGAGACCCAGTACTTC
CASSPIGGGLRETQYF
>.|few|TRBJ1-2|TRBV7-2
TGTGCCAGCAGCTTAACTACAGGGAATGATGGCTACACCTTC
CASSLTTGNDGYTF